These T cell receptor beta chains were read from a single sample in a study of blood T cells in healthy people across ages. Via MiXCR, TCRdb re-called the 5' RACE reads, giving one row per CDR3 protein. The sample lists about 640,000 distinct CDR3 sequences, roughly 58% occurring once. The sequencing input was blood. The receptor source for this set is a man aged 55-75 years in good health. The CDR3 runs from the conserved cysteine through the conserved F or W. The D gene is left open where the match is weak. Clone sizes are given selectively: once, few, many, or a class where the clone is expanded.

DNA: TGTGCCAGCAGTCCCGGGACAGGGGGAACCCAGTACTTC
CDR3: CASSPGTGGTQYF
size: few
D: TRBD1
J: TRBJ2-5
V: TRBV27

DNA: TGTGCCAGCAGCCCGGACAGGTTCTTCGGTGAGCAGTACTTC
CDR3: CASSPDRFFGEQYF
size: -
D: TRBD1
J: TRBJ2-5
V: TRBV7-7

DNA: TGTGCCAGCAGTCAATTGGCTTTGGGTTCCTACGAGCAGTACTTC
CDR3: CASSQLALGSYEQYF
size: few
D: -
J: TRBJ2-7
V: TRBV6-5

DNA: TGTGCCAGCCGTCGGGGGGGGAACACTGAAGCTTTCTTT
CDR3: CASRRGGNTEAFF
size: -
D: -
J: TRBJ1-1
V: TRBV27

DNA: TGCGCCAGCAGCTTGTCGGGACAGGAATATGGCTACACCTTC
CDR3: CASSLSGQEYGYTF
size: -
D: TRBD1
J: TRBJ1-2
V: TRBV5-1

DNA: TGTGCCAGCAGTGAAAACTTAGAGGGGGCGGTCGAGCAGTACTTC
CDR3: CASSENLEGAVEQYF
size: many
D: TRBD1
J: TRBJ2-7
V: TRBV2

DNA: TGCAGTGCTCGCCCTAGGACTGGGGATCAGCCCCAGCATTTT
CDR3: CSARPRTGDQPQHF
size: -
D: -
J: TRBJ1-5
V: TRBV20-1

DNA: TGTGCCAGTAGTATATCCACGGGGGGCTACGGCTACACCTTC
CDR3: CASSISTGGYGYTF
size: few
D: -
J: TRBJ1-2
V: TRBV19

DNA: TGCAGCGCCGGACAGGAACAAGAGACCCAGTACTTC
CDR3: CSAGQEQETQYF
size: -
D: TRBD1
J: TRBJ2-5
V: TRBV29-1

DNA: TGTGCCAGCACAGGACAGGGTAGCTACGAGCAGTACTTC
CDR3: CASTGQGSYEQYF
size: many
D: TRBD1
J: TRBJ2-7
V: TRBV6-6

DNA: TGCGCCAGCAGCCTTCGACTAGCGGGGGGGCAAGATACGCAGTATTTT
CDR3: CASSLRLAGGQDTQYF
size: -
D: TRBD2
J: TRBJ2-3
V: TRBV4-1

DNA: TGTGCCAGCAGCCAAGATAGGGGTGGGACTTCCTACGAGCAGTACTTC
CDR3: CASSQDRGGTSYEQYF
size: few
D: -
J: TRBJ2-7
V: TRBV3-1

DNA: TGTGCCAGCAGCTTCAGGTTGGGGCTGATCCAAGAGACCCAGTACTTC
CDR3: CASSFRLGLIQETQYF
size: -
D: -
J: TRBJ2-5
V: TRBV7-2

DNA: TGTGCCAGCACTTTAGGGTGGCAGCCCCAGCATTTT
CDR3: CASTLGWQPQHF
size: -
D: -
J: TRBJ1-5
V: TRBV28

DNA: TGCAGTGCTAGAGATCGGGGCGGGGATGGCTACACCTTC
CDR3: CSARDRGGDGYTF
size: -
D: -
J: TRBJ1-2
V: TRBV20-1

DNA: TGTGCCAGCAGCCTTTTGGGACAGGGAAGAACTAACTATGGCTACACCTTC
CDR3: CASSLLGQGRTNYGYTF
size: -
D: TRBD1
J: TRBJ1-2
V: TRBV9

DNA: TGTGCCAGCAGCGTAGACTGGACATCCCAAGAGACCCAGTACTTC
CDR3: CASSVDWTSQETQYF
size: -
D: -
J: TRBJ2-5
V: TRBV9

DNA: TGCAGCACCGAGGGATTTGAGGGCACTGAAGCTTTCTTT
CDR3: CSTEGFEGTEAFF
size: few
D: -
J: TRBJ1-1
V: TRBV29-1

DNA: TGTGCCAGCAGCCCCCCCGGACAGGCCAACGAGCAGTACTTC
CDR3: CASSPPGQANEQYF
size: -
D: TRBD1
J: TRBJ2-7
V: TRBV28

DNA: TGTGCCAGCTCGCCTGGACTAGCGAGAGGCGATGAGCAGTTCTTC
CDR3: CASSPGLARGDEQFF
size: few
D: TRBD2
J: TRBJ2-1
V: TRBV18

DNA: TGCAGCGCCATATGGATCAATGAGCAGTTCTTC
CDR3: CSAIWINEQFF
size: -
D: -
J: TRBJ2-1
V: TRBV29-1

DNA: TGTGCCAGCAGACCCCTAGGGGCAATCGGCGCAGATACGCAGTATTTT
CDR3: CASRPLGAIGADTQYF
size: few
D: -
J: TRBJ2-3
V: TRBV27

DNA: TGTGCCAGCAGAGGCACGGGGCAGGGGAAAAACATTCAGTACTTC
CDR3: CASRGTGQGKNIQYF
size: -
D: -
J: TRBJ2-4
V: TRBV6-5

DNA: TGCGCCAGCAGCTCTACAGGGGGACGTCAAAGCTCCTACGAGCAGTACTTC
CDR3: CASSSTGGRQSSYEQYF
size: -
D: TRBD1
J: TRBJ2-7
V: TRBV5-1

DNA: TGTGCCAGCAGACTACAGGGGGCCGGTCAGCCCCAGCATTTT
CDR3: CASRLQGAGQPQHF
size: -
D: TRBD1
J: TRBJ1-5
V: TRBV27

DNA: TGCGCCAGCAGCCAAGTGCGGACAGAGGCTACTTACTCCTACGAGCAGTACTTC
CDR3: CASSQVRTEATYSYEQYF
size: -
D: -
J: TRBJ2-7
V: TRBV4-1

DNA: TGCAGCGTCAAGACCCCTGGGGGGACCCAGTACTTC
CDR3: CSVKTPGGTQYF
size: few
D: -
J: TRBJ2-5
V: TRBV29-1

DNA: TGTGCCAGCAGTCCCGGGACTAGCGGGGGCCCCGGGCAGGGCAAAAACATTCAGTACTTC
CDR3: CASSPGTSGGPGQGKNIQYF
size: few
D: TRBD2
J: TRBJ2-4
V: TRBV6-1

DNA: TGTGCCAGCAGCCCCGCGCTAGCGGGGGGAGGAGAGACCCAGTACTTC
CDR3: CASSPALAGGGETQYF
size: -
D: TRBD2
J: TRBJ2-5
V: TRBV7-6

DNA: TGTGCCAGCAGCCTCGATGGACACACTAACACTGAAGCTTTCTTT
CDR3: CASSLDGHTNTEAFF
size: -
D: -
J: TRBJ1-1
V: TRBV11-2

DNA: TGTGCCAGCACACGGGGGAGCCCCCGGGGCTACAATGAGCAGTACTTC
CDR3: CASTRGSPRGYNEQYF
size: -
D: -
J: TRBJ2-7
V: TRBV9

DNA: TGTGCCAGCAGCCTAGCGTTCTCCTATAATTCACCCCTCCACTTT
CDR3: CASSLAFSYNSPLHF
size: -
D: -
J: TRBJ1-6
V: TRBV7-2

DNA: TGCGCCAGCAGCTTGGGATCCGGGGAGGTCATTCAGTACTTC
CDR3: CASSLGSGEVIQYF
size: few
D: -
J: TRBJ2-4
V: TRBV5-1

DNA: TGCAGTGCTAGAGTGGGGGGGCGGGATACGCAGTATTTT
CDR3: CSARVGGRDTQYF
size: -
D: -
J: TRBJ2-3
V: TRBV20-1

DNA: TGCAGCGTTGAAGATCAGGACAGGGGCTATGGCTACACCTTC
CDR3: CSVEDQDRGYGYTF
size: few
D: TRBD1
J: TRBJ1-2
V: TRBV29-1

DNA: TGTGCCAGCAGCCCCGGACTCGGATTAGACGAGCAGTACTTC
CDR3: CASSPGLGLDEQYF
size: -
D: -
J: TRBJ2-7
V: TRBV7-9

DNA: TGTGCCAGCAGACCCCGGGACAGGGAGGGTGAAGCTTTCTTT
CDR3: CASRPRDREGEAFF
size: -
D: TRBD1
J: TRBJ1-1
V: TRBV12-3/TRBV12-4

DNA: TGTGCCAGCTTCCGGACTAGCGGGGGGGCATGGGATGAGCAGTTCTTC
CDR3: CASFRTSGGAWDEQFF
size: -
D: TRBD2
J: TRBJ2-1
V: TRBV6-2/TRBV6-3

DNA: TGTGCCAGCAGTTACGAGGGGCACTTCCAAGAGACCCAGTACTTC
CDR3: CASSYEGHFQETQYF
size: few
D: -
J: TRBJ2-5
V: TRBV6-2/TRBV6-3

DNA: TGTGCCAGCTCTCCCACAGGGGGCACCTACAATGAGCAGTTCTTC
CDR3: CASSPTGGTYNEQFF
size: few
D: TRBD1
J: TRBJ2-1
V: TRBV18

DNA: TGCAGCGCCTTGACAGGGGGTAACACTGAAGCTTTCTTT
CDR3: CSALTGGNTEAFF
size: -
D: TRBD1
J: TRBJ1-1
V: TRBV29-1